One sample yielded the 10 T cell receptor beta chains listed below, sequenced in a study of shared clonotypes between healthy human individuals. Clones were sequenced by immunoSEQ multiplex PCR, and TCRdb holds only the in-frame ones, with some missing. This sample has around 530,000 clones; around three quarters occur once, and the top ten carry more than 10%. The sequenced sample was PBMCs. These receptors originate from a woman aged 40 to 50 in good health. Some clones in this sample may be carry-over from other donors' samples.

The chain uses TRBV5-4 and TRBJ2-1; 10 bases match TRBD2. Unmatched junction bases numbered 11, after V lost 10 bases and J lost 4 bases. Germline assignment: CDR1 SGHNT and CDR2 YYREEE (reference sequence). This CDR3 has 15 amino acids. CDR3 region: CAAQTGTSVYNEQFF. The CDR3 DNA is TGTGCCGCCCAGACTGGGACTAGCGTTTACAATGAGCAGTTCTTC.

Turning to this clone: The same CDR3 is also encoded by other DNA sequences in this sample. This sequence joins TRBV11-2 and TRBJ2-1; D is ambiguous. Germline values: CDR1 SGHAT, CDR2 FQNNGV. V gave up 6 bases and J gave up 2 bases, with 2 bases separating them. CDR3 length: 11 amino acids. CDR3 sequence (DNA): TGTGCCAGCAGTCCCTACAATGAGCAGTTCTTC. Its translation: CASSPYNEQFF.

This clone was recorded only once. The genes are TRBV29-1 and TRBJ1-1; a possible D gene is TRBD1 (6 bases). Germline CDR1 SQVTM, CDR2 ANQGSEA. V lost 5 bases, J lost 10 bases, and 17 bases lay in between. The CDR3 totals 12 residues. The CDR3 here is CSVSTTGASAFF. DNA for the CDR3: TGCAGCGTTTCGACGACGGGGGCCTCAGCTTTCTTT.

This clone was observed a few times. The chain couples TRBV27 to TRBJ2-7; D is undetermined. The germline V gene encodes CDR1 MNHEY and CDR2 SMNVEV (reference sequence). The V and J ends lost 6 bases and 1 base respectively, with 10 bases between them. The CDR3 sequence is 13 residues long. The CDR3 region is CASRPGFSYEQYF. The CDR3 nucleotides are TGTGCCAGCAGACCAGGATTTTCCTACGAGCAGTACTTC.

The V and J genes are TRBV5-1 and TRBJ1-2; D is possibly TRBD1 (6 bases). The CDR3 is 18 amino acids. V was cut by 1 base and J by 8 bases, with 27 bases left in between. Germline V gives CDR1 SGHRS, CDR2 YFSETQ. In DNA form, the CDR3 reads TGCGCCAGCAGCTTGCCAGGGAGGGGGACCCTCAACCTACAGGGCTACACCTTC. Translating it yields CASSLPGRGTLNLQGYTF.

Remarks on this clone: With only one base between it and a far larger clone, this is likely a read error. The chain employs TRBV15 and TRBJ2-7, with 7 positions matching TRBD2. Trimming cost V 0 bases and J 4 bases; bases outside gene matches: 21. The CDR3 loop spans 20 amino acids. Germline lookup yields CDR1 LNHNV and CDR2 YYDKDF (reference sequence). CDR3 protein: CATSRDRDWGAGPRRYEQYF. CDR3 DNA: TGTGCCACCAGCAGAGACAGGGATTGGGGAGCGGGACCACGTCGGTACGAGCAGTACTTC.

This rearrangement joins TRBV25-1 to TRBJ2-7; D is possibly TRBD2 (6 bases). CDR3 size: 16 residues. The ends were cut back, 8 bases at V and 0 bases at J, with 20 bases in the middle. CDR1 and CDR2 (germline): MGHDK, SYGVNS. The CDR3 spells CASSHAGTDDSYEQYF. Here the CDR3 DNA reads TGTGCCAGCTCCCACGCCGGGACTGATGACTCCTACGAGCAGTACTTC.

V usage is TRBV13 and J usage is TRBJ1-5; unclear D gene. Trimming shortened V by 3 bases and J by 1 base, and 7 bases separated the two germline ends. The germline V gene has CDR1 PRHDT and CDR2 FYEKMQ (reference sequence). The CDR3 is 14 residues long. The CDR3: CASSFSRSNQPQHF. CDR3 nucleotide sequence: TGTGCCAGCAGCTTTAGCCGGAGCAATCAGCCCCAGCATTTT.

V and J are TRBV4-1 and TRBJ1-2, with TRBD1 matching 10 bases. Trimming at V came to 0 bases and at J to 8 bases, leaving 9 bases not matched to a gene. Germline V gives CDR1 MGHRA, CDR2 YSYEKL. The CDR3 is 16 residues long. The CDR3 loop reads CASSQDPGQGYGGYTF. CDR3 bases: TGCGCCAGCAGCCAAGATCCGGGACAGGGGTATGGCGGCTACACCTTC.

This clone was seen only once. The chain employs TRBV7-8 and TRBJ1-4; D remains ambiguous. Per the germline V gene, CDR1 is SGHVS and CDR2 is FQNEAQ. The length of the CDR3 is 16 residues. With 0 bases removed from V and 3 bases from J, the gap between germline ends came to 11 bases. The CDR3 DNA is TGTGCCAGCAGCTTAGCGCTGGGGTCCTCTAATGAAAAACTGTTTTTT. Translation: CASSLALGSSNEKLFF.